The T cell receptor (beta chain) under discussion was sequenced for a study of T cell responses to AZD1222 COVID-19 vaccine. Study-wide points: Recipients of two AZD1222 doses showed rising Spike-specific TCR breadth and depth.

Sequenced by immunoSEQ multiplex PCR; TCRdb stores in-frame clones only, minus some. The sample has 120,000 or so clones; around 80% are singletons. As concerns this clone: The antigen is unknown.

Trimming took off 4 bases at V and 6 bases at J, with 13 bases between the two ends. From germline, CDR1 is LGHDT and CDR2 YNNKEL (reference sequence). CDR3 size: 13 residues. The receptor was isolated from an adult in good health. The rearrangement links TRBV3-1 (or the pseudogene TRBV3-2) to TRBJ2-7; weak D call: TRBD2 (6 bases). Material: peripheral blood, obtained on day 0 of AZD1222 vaccination. Written as DNA, the CDR3 is TGTGCCAGCAGCCGGCGGGGTGCCACCGAGCAGTACTTC. Protein product: CASSRRGATEQYF.